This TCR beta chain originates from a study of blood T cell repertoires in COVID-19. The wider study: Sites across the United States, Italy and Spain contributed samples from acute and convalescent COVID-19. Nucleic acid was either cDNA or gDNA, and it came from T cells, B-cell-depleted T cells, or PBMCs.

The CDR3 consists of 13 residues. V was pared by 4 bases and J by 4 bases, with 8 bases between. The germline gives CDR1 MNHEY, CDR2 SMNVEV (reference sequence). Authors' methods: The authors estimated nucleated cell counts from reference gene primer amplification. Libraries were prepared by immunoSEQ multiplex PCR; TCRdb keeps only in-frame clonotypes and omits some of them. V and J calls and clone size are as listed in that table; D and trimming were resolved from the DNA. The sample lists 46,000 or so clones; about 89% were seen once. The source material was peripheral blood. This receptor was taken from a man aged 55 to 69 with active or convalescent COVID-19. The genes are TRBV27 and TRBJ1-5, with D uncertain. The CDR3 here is CASSYGKNQPQHF. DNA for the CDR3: TGTGCCAGCAGTTATGGCAAAAATCAGCCCCAGCATTTT.